This T cell receptor beta chain was sequenced in a study of blood T cell repertoires in COVID-19. For the study at large: COVID-19 samples, acute and convalescent, were from the United States, Italy and Spain. PBMCs, B-cell-depleted T cells, or T cells provided the cDNA or gDNA that made up the material.

V was pared by 0 bases and J by 7 bases, with 6 bases of the junction left unmatched. The CDR3 is made up of 16 amino acids. Germline assignment: CDR1 SNHLY and CDR2 FYNNEI. As handled by the study authors: Researchers report that nucleated cell counts were estimated from reference gene primer amplification. The method was immunoSEQ multiplex PCR; TCRdb's version includes in-frame clones alone and lacks a portion of them. From that table come the V and J calls and clone size; the DNA was used to work out D and trimming. The sample holds roughly 250,000 clones, 75% to 90% seen once. The chain carries TRBV2 and TRBJ1-6; 7 nucleotides match TRBD1. This TCR was recovered from a woman aged 55 to 70 with active or convalescent COVID-19. Sequenced material: peripheral blood. The CDR3 sequence is CASSEAGGGRNSPLHF. CDR3 coding DNA: TGTGCCAGCAGTGAAGCCGGAGGGGGCAGGAATTCACCCCTCCACTTT.